This TCR beta chain originates from a study of OX40 agonist ivuxolimab in advanced cancers. Turning to the study itself: Antecedent anti-PD-1, anti-PD-L1 or anti-CTLA-4 therapy was permissible, with approximately 44% having received some.

Notes on the study in general: Some of the nonresponding patients also showed low levels of normalized T-cell clonal expansion.

Points on this clone: Its target is not known.

In germline, CDR1 is SGHNT, CDR2 YENEEA. The V gene lost 0 bases and the J gene lost 10 bases, with 12 bases spanning the gap. The CDR3 runs to 13 residues. Libraries were prepared by immunoSEQ multiplex PCR; TCRdb keeps only in-frame clonotypes and omits some of them. The sample lists roughly 70,000 clones, approximately 88% seen once, with around 0.5% in the top ten. The specimen was CD4+ or CD8+ T cells sorted from blood, collected in a trial of the OX40 agonist ivuxolimab. V gene TRBV11-3 combines with J gene TRBJ1-1; a weak D match, TRBD1 (5 bases). This TCR came from an adult with an advanced solid tumor such as melanoma, head and neck, liver or kidney cancer. The CDR3 bases are TGTGCCAGCAGCTTAGATGAGTCTGGGGGAGCTTTCTTT. It specifies CASSLDESGGAFF. Looking up the rest from reference TRBV11-3 and TRBJ1-1 gives the full variable domain: EAGVVQSPRYKIIEKKQPVAFWCNPISGHNTLYWYLQNLGQGPELLIRYENEEAVDDSQLPKDRFSAERLKGVDSTLKIQPAELGDSAVYLCASSLDESGGAFFGQGTRLTVV.